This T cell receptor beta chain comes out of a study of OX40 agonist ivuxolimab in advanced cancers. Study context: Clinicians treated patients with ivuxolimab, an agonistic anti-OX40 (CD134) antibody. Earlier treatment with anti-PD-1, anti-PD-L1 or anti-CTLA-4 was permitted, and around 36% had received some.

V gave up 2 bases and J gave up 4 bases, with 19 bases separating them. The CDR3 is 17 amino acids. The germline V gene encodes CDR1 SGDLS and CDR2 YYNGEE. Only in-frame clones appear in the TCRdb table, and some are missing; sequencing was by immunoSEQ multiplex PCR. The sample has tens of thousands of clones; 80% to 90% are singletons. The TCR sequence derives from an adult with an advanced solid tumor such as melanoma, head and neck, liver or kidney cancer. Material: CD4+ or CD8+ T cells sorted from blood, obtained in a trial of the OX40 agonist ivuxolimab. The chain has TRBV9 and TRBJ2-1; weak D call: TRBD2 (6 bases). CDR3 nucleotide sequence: TGTGCCAGCAGCGTGGGCCGGGCCGGGAGACTTTACAATGAGCAGTTCTTC. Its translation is CASSVGRAGRLYNEQFF. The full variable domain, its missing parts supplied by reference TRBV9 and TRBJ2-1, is DSGVTQTPKHLITATGQRVTLRCSPRSGDLSVYWYQQSLDQGLQFLIQYYNGEERAKGNILERFSAQQFPDLHSELNLSSLELGDSALYFCASSVGRAGRLYNEQFFGPGTRLTVL.